Each of the 29 T cell receptor beta chains below was sequenced from the same sample in a study of CD8 T cells in ankylosing spondylitis. MiXCR was run by TCRdb on the 5' RACE reads, yielding one entry per CDR3 protein. This table holds around 320,000 distinct CDR3 sequences, roughly 20% found once. The sample consisted of blood, either unsorted or a sorted T cell fraction (not recorded which). The receptors originated from a female donor with ankylosing spondylitis or in good health (not recorded which).

This clonotype was observed a few times. The chain employs TRBV20-1 and TRBJ1-1, with D uncertain. Germline V lookup: CDR1 DFQATT, CDR2 SNEGSKA (reference sequence). The CDR3 contains 13 residues. Trimming pared 1 base from V and 0 bases from J, leaving 6 bases between. DNA of the CDR3: TGCAGTGCTAGAGTGTCAGTGAACACTGAAGCTTTCTTT. This translates into CSARVSVNTEAFF.

This clonotype came up many times. This sequence joins TRBV29-1 and TRBJ2-1; 7 positions match TRBD2. This CDR3 comprises 11 residues. With 3 bases clipped from V and 13 bases from J, the junction kept 6 bases outside the gene matches. CDR1 and CDR2 from the germline V gene are SQVTM and ANQGSEA. The CDR3 bases are TGCAGCGTTGATGCGGGGACTATCCAGTTCTTC. It encodes CSVDAGTIQFF.

This clonotype has only a few counts. This sequence joins TRBV18 and TRBJ2-1, with 7 bases that match TRBD2. Germline trimming cut 10 bases from V and 2 bases from J; bases unmatched to any gene: 14. The CDR3 has 16 amino acids. Germline CDR1 and CDR2: KGHSH and LQKENI. The CDR3 nucleotides are TGTGCCACCAGCAACGAGGGAGGGCCCGCCTACAATGAGCAGTTCTTC. Its translation: CATSNEGGPAYNEQFF. The full variable domain, its missing parts supplied by reference TRBV18 and TRBJ2-1, is NAGVMQNPRHLVRRRGQEARLRCSPMKGHSHVYWYRQLPEEGLKFMVYLQKENIIDESGMPKERFSAEFPKEGPSILRIQQVVRGDSAAYFCATSNEGGPAYNEQFFGPGTRLTVL.

This chain joins TRBV18 and TRBJ2-7; D uncertain. The germline gives CDR1 KGHSH, CDR2 LQKENI. V lost 4 bases and J lost 2, with 9 bases in between. The length of the CDR3 is 13 residues. The CDR3 reads CASSLGVTYEQYF. The CDR3 nucleotides are TGTGCCAGCTCACTCGGAGTGACCTACGAGCAGTACTTC.

This clonotype was seen a handful of times. J is TRBJ1-5 and V is TRBV12-3 or TRBV12-4, with D perhaps TRBD1 (5 bases). The CDR3 is made up of 15 amino acids. Trimming removed 6 bases at V and 5 bases at J, with 17 bases between. The CDR3 bases are TGTGCCAGCAGCCTCGGGACTTTCCTAGATCAGCCCCAGCATTTT. It is translated as CASSLGTFLDQPQHF.

V is TRBV6-2 or TRBV6-3 and J is TRBJ2-3; the D gene is possibly TRBD2 (6 bases). This CDR3 is 16 amino acids long. Germline CDR1 is MNHEY and CDR2 is SVGEGT. Trimming pared 0 bases from V and 0 bases from J, leaving 10 bases between. The CDR3 coding sequence is TGTGCCAGCAGTTACTCGTCGCGGGACAGCACAGATACGCAGTATTTT. It yields the protein CASSYSSRDSTDTQYF.

This clonotype was seen a handful of times. The chain combines TRBV27 with TRBJ2-3; D ambiguous. CDR1 and CDR2 from the germline V gene are MNHEY and SMNVEV (reference sequence). The germline V and J ends were trimmed by 8 bases and 6 bases, with 12 bases remaining between them. The CDR3 contains 12 residues. The DNA of the CDR3 is TGTGCCAGCGCCTGGGTGGAGGATACGCAGTATTTT. This sequence encodes CASAWVEDTQYF.

The sample holds many counts of this clonotype. This chain links TRBV10-3 with TRBJ2-5; D uncertain. The CDR3 consists of 11 residues. V shed 5 bases and J shed 2 bases, with 3 bases lying between them. CDR1 is ENHRY, CDR2 SYGVKD, per germline. The CDR3 loop is CAISNQETQYF. In DNA form, the CDR3 reads TGTGCCATCAGTAATCAAGAGACCCAGTACTTC.

The V call is TRBV7-2, the J call TRBJ2-1, with 7 bases identical to TRBD1. CDR1 and CDR2 from the germline V gene are SGHTA and FQGNSA. Trimming took 4 bases from V and 8 from J; bases not matched to a gene: 8. The CDR3 has 14 amino acids. The CDR3 sequence is CASSSTNRGYEQFF. The CDR3 bases are TGTGCCAGCAGCTCCACCAACAGGGGCTATGAGCAGTTCTTC. The full variable domain, completed using reference TRBV7-2 and TRBJ2-1, is GAGVSQSPSNKVTEKGKDVELRCDPISGHTALYWYRQSLGQGLEFLIYFQGNSAPDKSGLPSDRFSAERTGGSVSTLTIQRTQQEDSAVYLCASSSTNRGYEQFFGPGTRLTVL.

This clonotype was counted only a few times. The chain couples TRBV14 to TRBJ1-2; D might be TRBD1 (5 bases). Per germline, CDR1 SGHDN and CDR2 FVKESK. The CDR3 spans 15 residues. Trimming removed 1 base from V and 12 bases from J, with 21 bases in between. CDR3 DNA sequence: TGTGCCAGCAGCCAAGTTTTTGGACAAGGAGGGTCCAACACCTTC. Amino acids: CASSQVFGQGGSNTF.

This clonotype appeared many times. J is TRBJ2-3 and V is TRBV29-1; D is uncertain. The length of the CDR3 is 14 residues. V was cut by 5 bases and J by 2 bases, with 14 bases left in between. In germline, CDR1 is SQVTM, CDR2 ANQGSEA. DNA for the CDR3: TGCAGCGTTTGCGTCTCACGTACCACAGATACGCAGTATTTT. Translating gives CSVCVSRTTDTQYF.

Note on this clonotype: The junction does not match germline at one end; this may be a read error. V and J are TRBV6-1 and TRBJ2-1; D is possibly TRBD2 (5 bases). The germline V gene has CDR1 MNHNS and CDR2 SASEGT. This CDR3 contains 17 residues. CDR3 nucleotide sequence: TGTGCCAGCAGTGAAGGTTCTGGAGGCCACTCCTACAATGAGCAGGTCTTC. It is translated as CASSEGSGGHSYNEQVF.

The chain uses TRBV11-3 and TRBJ2-2, with D unresolved. The CDR3 covers 13 residues. CDR1 and CDR2 from the germline V gene are SGHNT and YENEEA. Trimming pared 5 bases from V and 7 bases from J, leaving 11 bases between. CDR3 DNA sequence: TGTGCCAGCAGCGAAGGGAAGTTCGGGGAGCTGTTTTTT. Translation gives CASSEGKFGELFF.

The chain couples TRBV7-6 to TRBJ2-5; D gene ambiguous. Trimming shortened V by 7 bases and J by 5 bases, and 14 bases separated the two germline ends. Germline V gives CDR1 SGHVS, CDR2 FNYEAQ. This CDR3 is 13 amino acids long. Here the CDR3 reads CASTRTSVETQYF. In DNA, the CDR3 is TGTGCCAGCACCCGGACCAGCGTGGAGACCCAGTACTTC.

This chain links TRBV7-9 with TRBJ2-3; weak D call: TRBD1 (6 bases). CDR3 length: 15 amino acids. V was shortened by 5 bases and J by 5 bases, with 17 bases between the two germline ends. Germline assignment: CDR1 SEHNR and CDR2 FQNEAQ (reference sequence). The CDR3 DNA follows: TGTGCCAGCAGCCCCCAGGGGCTTACAAAAGATACGCAGTATTTT. It translates to CASSPQGLTKDTQYF.

This clonotype was picked up a small number of times. J is TRBJ2-1 and V is TRBV12-5, with D unresolved. Germline lookup yields CDR1 LGHNT and CDR2 FRNRAP. There are 12 residues in the CDR3. With 2 bases removed from V and 7 bases from J, the gap between germline ends came to 6 bases. CDR3 nucleotide sequence: TGTGCTAGTGGTTTGATTAGGAATGAGCAGTTCTTC. Translated, it gives CASGLIRNEQFF.

V is TRBV5-1 and J is TRBJ2-6; the match to TRBD2 covers 7 bases. The V gene's germline CDR1 is SGHRS and CDR2 YFSETQ. The V gene end was trimmed by 7 bases and the J gene end by 4 bases; junction bases not matched to a gene: 8. This CDR3 comprises 15 residues. Here the CDR3 DNA reads TGCGCCAGCCAGGAGGGAGGGGCCGGGGCCAACGTCCTGACTTTC. Its protein product is CASQEGGAGANVLTF.

The chain carries TRBV7-9 and TRBJ1-1; D perhaps matches TRBD1 (6 bases). CDR1 SEHNR and CDR2 FQNEAQ come from the germline V gene (reference sequence). The V and J ends lost 9 bases and 2 bases respectively, with 16 bases between them. The CDR3 covers 14 residues. CDR3 nucleotide sequence: TGTGCCAGTTCCCGGGACACCGCCAACACTGAAGCTTTCTTT. This sequence encodes CASSRDTANTEAFF.

This clonotype was seen a few times. The chain is built from TRBV7-9 and TRBJ1-1; no firm D call. The germline V gene encodes CDR1 SEHNR and CDR2 FQNEAQ (reference sequence). This CDR3 has 14 amino acids. V was trimmed by 1 base and J by 3 bases, leaving 9 bases between them. In DNA form, the CDR3 reads TGTGCCAGCAGCTTAGGGGTTACGGACACTGAAGCTTTCTTT. This codes for CASSLGVTDTEAFF.

This clonotype has more than one count but fewer than ten. CDR3 region: CASTDGTGVTEAFF. The CDR3 DNA is TGTGCCAGCACAGATGGGACAGGGGTGACTGAAGCTTTCTTT. V is TRBV12-3 or TRBV12-4 and J is TRBJ1-1; 10 nucleotides agree with TRBD1. This CDR3 has 14 amino acids. Losses at the gene ends were 7 bases for V and 5 bases for J; bases not matched to a gene: 7.

The rearrangement joins TRBV6-5 to TRBJ1-1, with a weak D call TRBD1 (5 bases). Germline values: CDR1 MNHEY, CDR2 SVGAGI. Trimming removed 2 bases from V and 0 bases from J, with 7 bases in between. This CDR3 has 14 residues. CDR3 region: CASSYQGMNTEAFF. The CDR3 bases are TGTGCCAGCAGTTACCAGGGTATGAACACTGAAGCTTTCTTT.

The sample holds a few counts of this clonotype. V usage is TRBV7-9 and J usage is TRBJ2-1, with D possibly matching TRBD2 (6 bases). CDR1 and CDR2 (germline): SEHNR, FQNEAQ (reference sequence). The CDR3 is 11 amino acids. Between the trimmed V and J ends, which lost 7 bases and 7 bases, there was a span of 8 bases. The CDR3 DNA sequence: TGTGCCAGCACCCGGGGGAATGAGCAGTTCTTC. As protein: CASTRGNEQFF. The full variable domain, completed using reference TRBV7-9 and TRBJ2-1, is DTGVSQNPRHKITKRGQNVTFRCDPISEHNRLYWYRQTLGQGPEFLTYFQNEAQLEKSRLLSDRFSAERPKGSFSTLEIQRTEQGDSAMYLCASTRGNEQFFGPGTRLTVL.

The sample holds many counts of this clonotype. The chain carries TRBV20-1 and TRBJ1-2; D is unresolved. The CDR3 totals 12 residues. Germline V gene lookup returns CDR1 DFQATT and CDR2 SNEGSKA (reference sequence). V gave up 5 bases and J gave up 8 bases, with 15 bases separating them. CDR3 in amino acids: CSAPRTPKGYTF. In DNA form, the CDR3 reads TGCAGTGCTCCGCGGACCCCGAAAGGCTACACCTTC.

This clonotype was observed a handful of times. The chain couples TRBV20-1 to TRBJ2-2; 9 bases line up with TRBD2. The CDR3 is 15 residues long. Trimming at V came to 6 bases and at J to 4 bases, leaving 9 bases not matched to a gene. Germline V CDR1 and CDR2: DFQATT, SNEGSKA (reference sequence). CDR3 amino acids: CSAPDSGRGTGELFF. Written as DNA, the CDR3 is TGCAGTGCCCCCGATAGCGGGAGAGGCACCGGGGAGCTGTTTTTT.

The rearrangement links TRBV6-5 to TRBJ1-2; D may be TRBD1 (5 bases). The germline V and J ends were trimmed by 2 bases and 1 base, with 11 bases remaining between them. CDR3 length: 15 amino acids. Looked up from germline, CDR1 is MNHEY and CDR2 is SVGAGI. The CDR3 region has the DNA TGTGCCAGCAGTTACGGGGGACCCATTAACTATGGCTACACCTTC. Translated: CASSYGGPINYGYTF.

This clonotype was seen repeatedly, ten times or more. The gene calls are TRBV27 and TRBJ2-1; D unresolved. From germline, CDR1 is MNHEY and CDR2 SMNVEV (reference sequence). The CDR3 loop spans 14 amino acids. The V gene lost 5 bases and the J gene lost 4 bases, with 12 bases spanning the gap. The CDR3 region is CASSLDGPYNEQFF. As DNA, the CDR3 is TGTGCCAGCAGTCTGGACGGTCCGTACAATGAGCAGTTCTTC.

CDR3 sequence: CSARLLLSGRATDTQYF. The CDR3 DNA reads as TGCAGTGCTAGACTCCTCCTCAGCGGGAGGGCGACAGATACGCAGTATTTT. This sequence joins TRBV20-1 and TRBJ2-3; TRBD2 aligns across 10 bases. With 2 bases clipped from V and 3 bases from J, the junction kept 11 bases outside the gene matches. There are 17 residues in the CDR3. Germline CDR1 DFQATT, CDR2 SNEGSKA (reference sequence).

This clonotype was seen more than once but under ten times. The rearrangement links TRBV5-6 to TRBJ2-1, with a weak D call TRBD2 (6 bases). This CDR3 is 15 amino acids long. Germline-derived CDR1 and CDR2 are SGHDT and YYEEEE. V gave up 6 bases and J gave up 1 base, with 14 bases separating them. The CDR3 region is CASTHRGRSYNEQFF. The CDR3 bases are TGTGCCAGCACGCATCGGGGGAGATCCTACAATGAGCAGTTCTTC.

In its sample, this clonotype was seen a few times. The chain uses TRBV7-2 and TRBJ2-3; TRBD2 matches at 12 bases. This CDR3 spans 16 amino acids. V trimming: 3 bases; J trimming: 6 bases; junction bases outside the gene matches: 7. Germline values: CDR1 SGHTA, CDR2 FQGNSA. The CDR3 nucleotides are TGTGCCAGCAGCTTCCTATCTAGCGGGAGGGGGGATACGCAGTATTTT. This encodes CASSFLSSGRGDTQYF. The whole variable domain, filled in from reference TRBV7-2 and TRBJ2-3, reads GAGVSQSPSNKVTEKGKDVELRCDPISGHTALYWYRQSLGQGLEFLIYFQGNSAPDKSGLPSDRFSAERTGGSVSTLTIQRTQQEDSAVYLCASSFLSSGRGDTQYFGPGTRLTVL.